This T cell receptor beta chain was identified in a study of T cells in Graves' hyperthyroidism and ophthalmopathy. Overall study context: At the time of initial diagnosis and before any treatment, peripheral blood was collected. Study conclusions and caveats: Before onset, ophthalmopathy was predicted by the model a median roughly 6.4 months earlier.

The V gene end was trimmed by 3 bases and the J gene end by 11 bases; junction bases not matched to a gene: 10. The CDR3 has 13 amino acids. Germline lookup yields CDR1 DFQATT and CDR2 SNEGSKA (reference sequence). As regards this clonotype: Its antigen is not identified.

The investigators amplified TCR beta CDR3 regions from RNA transcripts. First-round RT-PCR targeting the TCR CDR3 was performed with the HTBI primer set. Each CDR3 protein gets one entry after TCRdb re-called the multiplex PCR reads with MiXCR. Of under 350,000 distinct CDR3 sequences detected, over 15% appear once; the ten largest clones hold about 51%. What was sequenced was blood. J is TRBJ1-1 and V is TRBV20-1; 9 bases agree with TRBD1. This TCR was recovered from a woman aged 60-75 years with Graves' ophthalmopathy. CDR3 region: CSASITGGVSAFF. CDR3 bases: TGCAGTGCTAGTATCACAGGGGGCGTAAGCGCTTTCTTT.